A single sample is the source of the 27 T cell receptor beta chains below, sequenced in a study of blood T cell repertoires in COVID-19. TCRdb keeps only in-frame clones here, not all; method: immunoSEQ multiplex PCR. The repertoire holds around 43,000 clones, with around 83% as singletons. The sequencing input was peripheral blood. All receptors derive from a man in his fifties in a cohort sampled during active COVID-19.

The chain joins TRBV11-2 to TRBJ2-7, with D tentatively TRBD2 (6 bases). This CDR3 contains 15 residues. Trimming took off 4 bases at V and 7 bases at J, with 20 bases between the two ends. The germline V gene encodes CDR1 SGHAT and CDR2 FQNNGV. The CDR3 DNA reads TGTGCCAGCAGCTCTATAGGACTGAGGGAGGTGGAGCAGTACTTC. Its protein product is CASSSIGLREVEQYF. The full variable domain, completed using reference TRBV11-2 and TRBJ2-7, is EAGVAQSPRYKIIEKRQSVAFWCNPISGHATLYWYQQILGQGPKLLIQFQNNGVVDDSQLPKDRFSAERLKGVDSTLKIQPAKLEDSAVYLCASSSIGLREVEQYFGPGTRLTVT.

The V and J genes are TRBV4-3 and TRBJ1-1; TRBD1 agrees at 10 bases. Germline V gene data show CDR1 as LGHNA and CDR2 as YSLEER. Losses at the gene ends were 4 bases for V and 7 bases for J; bases not matched to a gene: 9. The CDR3 covers 15 residues. The CDR3 here is CASSLAGQGIGEAFF. DNA of the CDR3: TGCGCCAGCAGCCTCGCGGGACAGGGGATCGGTGAAGCTTTCTTT.

CDR3: CSVGHEQDQPQHF. CDR3 coding DNA: TGCAGCGTTGGACATGAGCAGGATCAGCCCCAGCATTTT. This chain uses TRBV29-1 with TRBJ1-5; D unclear. In germline, CDR1 is SQVTM, CDR2 ANQGSEA. This CDR3 is 13 amino acids long. Trimming removed 4 bases at V and 5 bases at J, with 12 bases between.

The chain links TRBV29-1 to TRBJ1-6; TRBD1 aligns across 7 bases. V was clipped by 5 bases and J by 9 bases; unmatched bases: 7. The CDR3 spans 13 residues. Germline V gene data show CDR1 as SQVTM and CDR2 as ANQGSEA. The CDR3 loop is CSVQQGLGSPLHF. As DNA, the CDR3 is TGCAGCGTTCAACAGGGGCTTGGTTCACCCCTCCACTTT.

V is TRBV7-3 and J is TRBJ2-3, with TRBD2 identical over 8 bases. The germline CDR1 and CDR2 sequences are SGHTA and FQGTGA. J was trimmed by 2 bases and V by 2 bases; bases with no gene match: 3. The CDR3 sequence is 15 residues long. The CDR3 DNA sequence: TGTGCCAGCAGCTTAGCGGGGGGCCCCACAGATACGCAGTATTTT. Its protein is CASSLAGGPTDTQYF. Looking up the rest from reference TRBV7-3 and TRBJ2-3 gives the full variable domain: GAGVSQTPSNKVTEKGKYVELRCDPISGHTALYWYRQSLGQGPEFLIYFQGTGAADDSGLPNDRFFAVRPEGSVSTLKIQRTERGDSAVYLCASSLAGGPTDTQYFGPGTRLTVL.

This clone was picked up one time. The chain couples TRBV19 to TRBJ2-1, with 11 bases identical to TRBD2. CDR1 LNHDA and CDR2 SQIVND come from the germline V gene (reference sequence). V trimming: 3 bases; J trimming: 4 bases; junction bases outside the gene matches: 2. The CDR3 contains 15 residues. The CDR3 protein is CASSISGGVYNEQFF. The CDR3 DNA sequence: TGTGCCAGTAGTATTAGCGGGGGGGTGTACAATGAGCAGTTCTTC.

V gene TRBV11-2 combines with J gene TRBJ2-5; D remains unclear. Between the trimmed V and J ends, which lost 0 bases and 0 bases, there was a span of 5 bases. This CDR3 comprises 14 residues. Germline CDR1 reads SGHAT; CDR2 reads FQNNGV. Here the CDR3 reads CASSLESYQETQYF. CDR3 in DNA: TGTGCCAGCAGCTTAGAGTCCTACCAAGAGACCCAGTACTTC.

The chain recombines TRBV18 with TRBJ2-5, with D unclear. V lost 2 bases, J lost 4 bases, and 11 bases lay in between. The length of the CDR3 is 14 residues. The germline gives CDR1 KGHSH, CDR2 LQKENI. CDR3 nucleotides: TGTGCCAGCTCACCAGATGGGCGCCCAGAGACCCAGTACTTC. Its protein product is CASSPDGRPETQYF.

CDR3: CASSLSQYTEAFF. The CDR3 DNA sequence: TGTGCCAGCAGTTTATCGCAGTACACTGAAGCTTTCTTT. The chain uses TRBV27 and TRBJ1-1, with D unresolved. The CDR3 consists of 13 residues. V dropped 0 bases and J dropped 3 bases, with 5 bases sitting between them. Germline V CDR1 and CDR2: MNHEY, SMNVEV (reference sequence).

The chain joins TRBV19 to TRBJ1-4; D gene ambiguous. The germline gives CDR1 LNHDA, CDR2 SQIVND (reference sequence). CDR3 size: 17 residues. Trimming removed 1 base at V and 2 bases at J, with 14 bases between. This chain's CDR3 is CASSIGGSWVTNEKLFF. The CDR3 nucleotides are TGTGCCAGTAGTATAGGCGGAAGTTGGGTCACTAATGAAAAACTGTTTTTT. The entire variable domain, with the rest obtained from reference TRBV19 and TRBJ1-4, is as follows: DGGITQSPKYLFRKEGQNVTLSCEQNLNHDAMYWYRQDPGQGLRLIYYSQIVNDFQKGDIAEGYSVSREKKESFPLTVTSAQKNPTAFYLCASSIGGSWVTNEKLFFGSGTQLSVL.

The chain carries TRBV28 and TRBJ1-2; no reliable D call. Germline CDR1 MDHEN, CDR2 SYDVKM. This CDR3 region has 14 residues. Trimming left V 2 bases short and J 9 bases short, with 16 bases between. CDR3 region: CASSLLGGSKSYTF. DNA for the CDR3: TGTGCCAGCAGTTTACTGGGAGGGTCAAAAAGCTACACCTTC.

V is TRBV12-5 and J is TRBJ1-3; no clear D. V was shortened by 4 bases and J by 0 bases, with 10 bases between the two germline ends. The CDR3 totals 15 residues. The germline gives CDR1 LGHNT, CDR2 FRNRAP. The chain's CDR3 is CASGSPPVSGNTIYF. CDR3 bases: TGTGCTAGTGGTTCGCCCCCGGTCTCTGGAAACACCATATATTTT. Based on the CDR3 plus reference TRBV12-5 and TRBJ1-3, the full variable domain is DARVTQTPRHKVTEMGQEVTMRCQPILGHNTVFWYRQTMMQGLELLAYFRNRAPLDDSGMPKDRFSAEMPDATLATLKIQPSEPRDSAVYFCASGSPPVSGNTIYFGEGSWLTVV.

The chain employs TRBV5-1 and TRBJ2-7, with TRBD2 matching over 13 bases. Losses at the gene ends were 6 bases for V and 0 bases for J; bases not matched to a gene: 3. Per the germline V gene, CDR1 is SGHRS and CDR2 is YFSETQ. CDR3 length equals 15 residues. CDR3 region: CASKGTSGTSYEQYF. The CDR3 nucleotides read TGCGCCAGCAAAGGGACTAGCGGGACCTCCTACGAGCAGTACTTC.

V is TRBV27 and J is TRBJ1-2, with D uncertain. Germline assignment: CDR1 MNHEY and CDR2 SMNVEV (reference sequence). Trimming removed 0 bases at V and 2 bases at J, with 13 bases between. The CDR3 contains 16 residues. CDR3 nucleotide sequence: TGTGCCAGCAGTTTATCGAGCCGGACGGGGAACTATGGCTACACCTTC. Protein: CASSLSSRTGNYGYTF.

The CDR3 protein is CASSQARLAGTQETQYF. The CDR3 region has the DNA TGCGCCAGCAGCCAAGCCAGGCTAGCGGGGACTCAAGAGACCCAGTACTTC. The rearrangement links TRBV4-3 to TRBJ2-5; 9 bases line up with TRBD2. With V trimmed by 1 base and J by 2 bases, 8 bases remained unmatched. CDR3 length: 17 residues. The germline V gene has CDR1 LGHNA and CDR2 YSLEER.

V gene TRBV10-2 combines with J gene TRBJ2-1; TRBD1 matches 9 bases. Per the germline V gene, CDR1 is WSHSY and CDR2 is SAAADI. V shed 7 bases, J shed 7 bases, and the junction held 26 bases outside the gene matches. The length of the CDR3 is 20 residues. The CDR3 DNA reads as TGCGCCAGCACTATGGCGCCGGGACAGGGCTATGTTCCCCAAGTTAATGAGCAGTTCTTC. It yields the protein CASTMAPGQGYVPQVNEQFF.

The gene calls are TRBV11-2 and TRBJ1-5; D unresolved. The CDR3 runs 15 residues. V was shortened by 3 bases and J by 6 bases, with 15 bases between the two germline ends. CDR1 and CDR2 (germline): SGHAT, FQNNGV. CDR3 in amino acids: CASSLSGKISQPQHF. CDR3 sequence (DNA): TGTGCCAGCAGCTTGTCGGGAAAGATCAGTCAGCCCCAGCATTTT. Filled out from reference TRBV11-2 and TRBJ1-5, the complete variable domain reads EAGVAQSPRYKIIEKRQSVAFWCNPISGHATLYWYQQILGQGPKLLIQFQNNGVVDDSQLPKDRFSAERLKGVDSTLKIQPAKLEDSAVYLCASSLSGKISQPQHFGDGTRLSIL.

The chain employs TRBV5-1 and TRBJ2-1; TRBD1 is a possible D gene (6 bases). The V end was cut by 1 base, the J end by 8 bases, with 7 bases between. Germline assignment: CDR1 SGHRS and CDR2 YFSETQ. The CDR3 consists of 12 residues. CDR3 coding DNA: TGCGCCAGCAGCTTGAACAGGGATGAGCAGTTCTTC. The encoded protein is CASSLNRDEQFF.

V gene TRBV4-2 combines with J gene TRBJ1-2; no reliable D call. V was clipped by 0 bases and J by 4 bases, with 12 bases between them. Germline V gives CDR1 LGHNA, CDR2 YNFKEQ. This CDR3 region has 15 residues. In DNA form, the CDR3 reads TGTGCCAGCAGCCAAGATGGAGACCTCTTCTATGGCTACACCTTC. Encoded protein: CASSQDGDLFYGYTF.

V gene TRBV19 combines with J gene TRBJ2-4; D is perhaps TRBD1 (6 bases). In germline, CDR1 is LNHDA, CDR2 SQIVND (reference sequence). The V end lost 0 bases, the J end lost 0 bases, and 15 bases lay between the germline ends. The CDR3 is 18 amino acids. CDR3 DNA: TGTGCCAGTAGTATAGAAGGACAGAATGTACTAGCCAAAAACATTCAGTACTTC. Translation: CASSIEGQNVLAKNIQYF.

This rearrangement joins TRBV10-2 to TRBJ1-1, with TRBD1 identical over 9 bases. Germline CDR1 is WSHSY and CDR2 is SAAADI. V gave up 2 bases and J gave up 1 base; unmatched junction bases: 5. CDR3 length: 16 amino acids. Here the CDR3 reads CASSETGGWRNTEAFF. The CDR3 DNA reads as TGCGCCAGCAGTGAGACAGGGGGCTGGAGGAACACTGAAGCTTTCTTT.

V is TRBV4-2 and J is TRBJ2-5, with 13 bases identical to TRBD2. The CDR3 covers 17 residues. The V gene's germline CDR1 is LGHNA and CDR2 YNFKEQ. Unmatched junction bases numbered 8, after V lost 4 bases and J lost 3 bases. The CDR3 loop is CASSPRTSGGGKETQYF. The CDR3 DNA reads TGTGCCAGCAGCCCCAGGACTAGCGGGGGCGGTAAAGAGACCCAGTACTTC.

This chain joins TRBV24-1 and TRBJ2-1; TRBD2 might be the D (6 bases). V lost 3 bases to trimming and J lost 3 bases, with 17 bases between them. CDR1 KGHDR and CDR2 SFDVKD come from the germline V gene. The CDR3 length is 17 residues. The CDR3 nucleotides are TGTGCCACCAGTGATGCCGAACCCGGGACTGTCTACAATGAGCAGTTCTTC. It encodes CATSDAEPGTVYNEQFF.

The chain employs TRBV19 and TRBJ1-1, with TRBD1 matching over 7 bases. The CDR3 contains 16 residues. Trimming at V came to 7 bases and at J to 0 bases, leaving 11 bases not matched to a gene. Germline loops: CDR1 LNHDA, CDR2 SQIVND (reference sequence). The CDR3, as DNA: TGTGCCAGTATCGAGGGGGCCGGAAGGATGAACACTGAAGCTTTCTTT. Translation: CASIEGAGRMNTEAFF.

The V and J genes are TRBV9 and TRBJ2-1, with D uncertain. Germline-derived CDR1 and CDR2 are SGDLS and YYNGEE. CDR3 size: 11 residues. The germline V and J ends were trimmed by 4 bases and 10 bases, with 9 bases remaining between them. The CDR3, as DNA: TGTGCCAGCAGCCTTTTATCCGAGCAGTTCTTC. It specifies CASSLLSEQFF.

The chain couples TRBV4-3 to TRBJ2-4; D is unresolved. V was shortened by 0 bases and J by 0 bases, with 9 bases between the two germline ends. Germline V gene lookup returns CDR1 LGHNA and CDR2 YSLEER. This CDR3 spans 16 amino acids. The CDR3 sequence: CASSQDLILAKNIQYF. CDR3 nucleotides: TGCGCCAGCAGCCAAGATTTAATCTTAGCCAAAAACATTCAGTACTTC.

The chain recombines TRBV11-1 with TRBJ1-1; 8 bases match TRBD1. The J segment lost 6 bases and the V segment lost 6 bases, leaving 9 bases of the junction unmatched. Germline loops: CDR1 SGHAT, CDR2 FQDESV (reference sequence). This CDR3 has 14 amino acids. CDR3 loop: CASRDRDRTAEAFF. The CDR3 coding sequence is TGTGCCAGCAGAGATCGGGACAGGACCGCTGAAGCTTTCTTT.